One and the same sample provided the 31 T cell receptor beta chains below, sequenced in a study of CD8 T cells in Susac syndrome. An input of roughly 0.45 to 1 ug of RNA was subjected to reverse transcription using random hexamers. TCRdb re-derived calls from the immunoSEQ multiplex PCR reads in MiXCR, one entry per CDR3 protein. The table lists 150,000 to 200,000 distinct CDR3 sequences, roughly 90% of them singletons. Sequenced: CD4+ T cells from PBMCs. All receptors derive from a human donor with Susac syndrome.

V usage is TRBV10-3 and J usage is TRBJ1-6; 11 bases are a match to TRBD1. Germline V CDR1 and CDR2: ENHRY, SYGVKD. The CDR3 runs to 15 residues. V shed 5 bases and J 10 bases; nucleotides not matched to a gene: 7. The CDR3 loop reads CAISTGTGGESPLHF. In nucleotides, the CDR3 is TGTGCCATCAGTACCGGGACAGGGGGAGAATCACCCCTCCACTTT.

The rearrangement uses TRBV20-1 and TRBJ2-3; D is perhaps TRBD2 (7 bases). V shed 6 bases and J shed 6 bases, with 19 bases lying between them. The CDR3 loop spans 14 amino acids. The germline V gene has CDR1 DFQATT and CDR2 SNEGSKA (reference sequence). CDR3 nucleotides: TGCAGTGCCGTTTCGGGGGGCCGTTGGGATACGCAGTATTTT. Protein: CSAVSGGRWDTQYF.

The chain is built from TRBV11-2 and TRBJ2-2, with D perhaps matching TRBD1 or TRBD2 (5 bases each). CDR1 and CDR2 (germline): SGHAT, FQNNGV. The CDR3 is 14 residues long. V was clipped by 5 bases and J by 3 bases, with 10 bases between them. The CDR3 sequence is CASSTGTDTGELFF. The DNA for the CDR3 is TGTGCCAGCAGCACCGGGACGGACACCGGGGAGCTGTTTTTT.

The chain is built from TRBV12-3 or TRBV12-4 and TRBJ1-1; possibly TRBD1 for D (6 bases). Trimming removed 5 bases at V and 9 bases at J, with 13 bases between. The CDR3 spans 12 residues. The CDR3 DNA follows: TGTGCCAGCAGTCATGCGGGGGACAAAGCTTTCTTT. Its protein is CASSHAGDKAFF.

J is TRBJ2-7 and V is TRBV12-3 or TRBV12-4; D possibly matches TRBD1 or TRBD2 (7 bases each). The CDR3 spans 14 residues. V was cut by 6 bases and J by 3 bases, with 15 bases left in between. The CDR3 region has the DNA TGTGCCAGCAGGTTAAGCGGGACAGACTACGAGCAGTACTTC. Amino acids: CASRLSGTDYEQYF.

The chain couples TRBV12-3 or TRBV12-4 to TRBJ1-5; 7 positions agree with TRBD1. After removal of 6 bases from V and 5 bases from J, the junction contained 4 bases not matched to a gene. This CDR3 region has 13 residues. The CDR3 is CASSQGEDQPQHF. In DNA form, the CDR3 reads TGTGCCAGCAGCCAGGGGGAGGATCAGCCCCAGCATTTT.

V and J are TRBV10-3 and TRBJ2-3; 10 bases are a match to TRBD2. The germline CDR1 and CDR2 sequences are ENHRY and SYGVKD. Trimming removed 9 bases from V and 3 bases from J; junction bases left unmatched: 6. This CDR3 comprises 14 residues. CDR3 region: CAILAGALTDTQYF. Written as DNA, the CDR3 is TGTGCCATTCTAGCGGGAGCGTTAACAGATACGCAGTATTTT.

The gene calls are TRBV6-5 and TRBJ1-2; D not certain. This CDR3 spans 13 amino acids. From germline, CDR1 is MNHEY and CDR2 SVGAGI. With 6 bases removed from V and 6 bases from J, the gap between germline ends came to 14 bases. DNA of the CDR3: TGTGCCAGCAGGCGCGGACTACTCGATGGCTACACCTTC. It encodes CASRRGLLDGYTF.

The CDR3 DNA follows: TGCAGTGCTAGTCCGGGACTAGCGGCACAAGAGACCCAGTACTTC. Amino acid sequence: CSASPGLAAQETQYF. The rearrangement links TRBV20-1 to TRBJ2-5; 11 bases match TRBD2. Unmatched junction bases numbered 5, after V lost 3 bases and J lost 2 bases. The CDR3 spans 15 residues. The germline CDR1 and CDR2 sequences are DFQATT and SNEGSKA (reference sequence).

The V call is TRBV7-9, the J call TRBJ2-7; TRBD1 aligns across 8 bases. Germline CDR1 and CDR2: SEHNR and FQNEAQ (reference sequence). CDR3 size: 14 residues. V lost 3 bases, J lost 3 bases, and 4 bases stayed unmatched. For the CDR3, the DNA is TGTGCCAGCAGCTTTGGACAGGGTTTCTACGAGCAGTACTTC. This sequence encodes CASSFGQGFYEQYF.

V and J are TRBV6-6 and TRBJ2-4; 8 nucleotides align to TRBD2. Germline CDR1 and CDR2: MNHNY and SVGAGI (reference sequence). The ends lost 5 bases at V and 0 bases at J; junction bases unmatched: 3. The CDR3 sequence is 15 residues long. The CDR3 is CASSQRGGAKNIQYF. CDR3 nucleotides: TGTGCCAGCAGTCAACGGGGGGGAGCCAAAAACATTCAGTACTTC.

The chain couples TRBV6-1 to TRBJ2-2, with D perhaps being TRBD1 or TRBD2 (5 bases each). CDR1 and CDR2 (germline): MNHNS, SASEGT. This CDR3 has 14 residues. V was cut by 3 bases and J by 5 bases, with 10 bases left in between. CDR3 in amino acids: CASSEGVRTGELFF. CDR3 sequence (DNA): TGTGCCAGCAGTGAGGGGGTACGGACCGGGGAGCTGTTTTTT.

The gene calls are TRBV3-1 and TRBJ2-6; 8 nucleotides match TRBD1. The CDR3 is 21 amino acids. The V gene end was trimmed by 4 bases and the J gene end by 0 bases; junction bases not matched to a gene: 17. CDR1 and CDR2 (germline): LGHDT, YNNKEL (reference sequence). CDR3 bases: TGTGCCAGCAGCCGGGGTCTGGGCAGGGGGCAGGACAGCTCTGGGGCCAACGTCCTGACTTTC. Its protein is CASSRGLGRGQDSSGANVLTF.

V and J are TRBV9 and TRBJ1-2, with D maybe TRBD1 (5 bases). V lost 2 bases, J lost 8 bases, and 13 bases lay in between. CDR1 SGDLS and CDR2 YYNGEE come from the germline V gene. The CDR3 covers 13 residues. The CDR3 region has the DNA TGTGCCAGCAGCGTGGAGGGGCGCACAGGCTACACCTTC. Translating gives CASSVEGRTGYTF. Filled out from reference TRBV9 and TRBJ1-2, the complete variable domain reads DSGVTQTPKHLITATGQRVTLRCSPRSGDLSVYWYQQSLDQGLQFLIQYYNGEERAKGNILERFSAQQFPDLHSELNLSSLELGDSALYFCASSVEGRTGYTFGSGTRLTVV.

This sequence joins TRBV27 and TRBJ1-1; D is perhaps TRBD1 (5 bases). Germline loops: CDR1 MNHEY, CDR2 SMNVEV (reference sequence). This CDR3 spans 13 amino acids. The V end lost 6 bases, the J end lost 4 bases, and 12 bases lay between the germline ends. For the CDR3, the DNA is TGTGCCAGCAGAAGGGACGTAGGCACTGAAGCTTTCTTT. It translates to CASRRDVGTEAFF.

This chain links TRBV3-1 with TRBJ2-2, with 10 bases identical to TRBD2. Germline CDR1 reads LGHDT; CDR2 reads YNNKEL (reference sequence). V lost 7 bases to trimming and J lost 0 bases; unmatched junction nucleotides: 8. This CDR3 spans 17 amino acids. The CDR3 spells CASTPRSGGANTGELFF. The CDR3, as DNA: TGTGCCAGCACCCCACGGAGCGGGGGGGCGAACACCGGGGAGCTGTTTTTT.

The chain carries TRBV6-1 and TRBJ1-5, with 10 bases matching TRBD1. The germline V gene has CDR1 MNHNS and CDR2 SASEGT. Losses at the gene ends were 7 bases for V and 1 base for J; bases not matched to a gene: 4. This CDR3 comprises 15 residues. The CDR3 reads CASKTGGSSNQPQHF. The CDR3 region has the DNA TGTGCCAGCAAGACAGGGGGCTCGAGCAATCAGCCCCAGCATTTT.

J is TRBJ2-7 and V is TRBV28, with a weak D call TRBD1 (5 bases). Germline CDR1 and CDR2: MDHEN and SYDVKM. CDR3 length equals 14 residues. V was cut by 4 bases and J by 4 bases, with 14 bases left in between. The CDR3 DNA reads TGTGCCAGCAGTTCAGGGCAGGAATCTTACGAGCAGTACTTC. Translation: CASSSGQESYEQYF.

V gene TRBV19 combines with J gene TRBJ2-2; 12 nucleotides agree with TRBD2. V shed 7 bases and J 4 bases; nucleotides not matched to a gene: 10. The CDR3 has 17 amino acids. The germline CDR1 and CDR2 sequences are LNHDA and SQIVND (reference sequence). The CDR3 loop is CASMTGRTSGTTGELFF. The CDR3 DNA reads TGTGCCAGTATGACGGGGCGGACTAGCGGGACCACCGGGGAGCTGTTTTTT.

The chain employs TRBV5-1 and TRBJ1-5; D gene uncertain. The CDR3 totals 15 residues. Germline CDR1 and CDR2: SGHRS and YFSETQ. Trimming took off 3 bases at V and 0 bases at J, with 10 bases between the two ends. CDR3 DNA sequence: TGCGCCAGCAGCTCGGCCAGAACTAGCAATCAGCCCCAGCATTTT. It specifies CASSSARTSNQPQHF.

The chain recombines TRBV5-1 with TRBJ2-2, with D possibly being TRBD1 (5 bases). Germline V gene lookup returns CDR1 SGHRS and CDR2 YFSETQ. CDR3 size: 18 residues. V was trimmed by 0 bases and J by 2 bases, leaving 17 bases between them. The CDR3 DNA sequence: TGCGCCAGCAGCTTGGACAAGGGGCCTCTCCCCAACACCGGGGAGCTGTTTTTT. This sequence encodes CASSLDKGPLPNTGELFF.

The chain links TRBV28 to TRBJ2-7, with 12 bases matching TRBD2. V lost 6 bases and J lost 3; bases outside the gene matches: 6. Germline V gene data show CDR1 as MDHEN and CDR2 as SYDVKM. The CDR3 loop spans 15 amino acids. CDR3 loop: CASSSGLAGYYEQYF. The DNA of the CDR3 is TGTGCCAGCAGCTCCGGACTAGCGGGATACTACGAGCAGTACTTC.

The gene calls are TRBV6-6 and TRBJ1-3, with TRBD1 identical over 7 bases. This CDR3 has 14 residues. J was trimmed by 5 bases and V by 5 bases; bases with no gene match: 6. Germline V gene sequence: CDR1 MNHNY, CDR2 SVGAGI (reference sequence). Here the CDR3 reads CASSHRDSRNTIYF. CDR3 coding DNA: TGTGCCAGCAGTCACCGGGACAGCCGAAACACCATATATTTT.

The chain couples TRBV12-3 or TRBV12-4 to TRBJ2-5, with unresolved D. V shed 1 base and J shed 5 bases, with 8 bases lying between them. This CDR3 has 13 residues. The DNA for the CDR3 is TGTGCCAGCAGTTTAGGTTACGACGAGACCCAGTACTTC. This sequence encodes CASSLGYDETQYF.

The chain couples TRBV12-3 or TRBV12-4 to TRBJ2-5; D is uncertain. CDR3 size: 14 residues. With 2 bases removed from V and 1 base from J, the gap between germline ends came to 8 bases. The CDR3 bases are TGTGCCAGCAGTTTAACTATAGCCCAAGAGACCCAGTACTTC. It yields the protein CASSLTIAQETQYF.

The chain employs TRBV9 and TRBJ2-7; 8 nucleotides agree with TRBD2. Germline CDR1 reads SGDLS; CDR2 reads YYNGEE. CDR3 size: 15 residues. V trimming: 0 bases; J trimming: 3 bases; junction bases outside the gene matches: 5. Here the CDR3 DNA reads TGTGCCAGCAGCGTAGCAAGCGGGAGTGTCTACGAGCAGTACTTC. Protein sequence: CASSVASGSVYEQYF.

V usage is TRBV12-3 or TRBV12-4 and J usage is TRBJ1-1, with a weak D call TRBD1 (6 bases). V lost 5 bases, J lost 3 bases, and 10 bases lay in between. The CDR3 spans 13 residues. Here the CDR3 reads CASSPRQDTEAFF. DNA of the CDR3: TGTGCCAGCAGTCCTCGACAGGACACTGAAGCTTTCTTT.

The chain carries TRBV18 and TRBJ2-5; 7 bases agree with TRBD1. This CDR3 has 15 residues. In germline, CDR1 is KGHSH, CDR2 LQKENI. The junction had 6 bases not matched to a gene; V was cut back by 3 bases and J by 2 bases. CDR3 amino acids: CASSPQPRGQETQYF. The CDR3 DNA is TGTGCCAGCTCACCCCAGCCCAGGGGGCAAGAGACCCAGTACTTC.

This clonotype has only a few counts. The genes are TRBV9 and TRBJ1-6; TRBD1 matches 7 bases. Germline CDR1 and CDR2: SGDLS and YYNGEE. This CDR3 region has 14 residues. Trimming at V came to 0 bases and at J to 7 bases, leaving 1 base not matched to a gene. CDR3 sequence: CASSVAGQNSPLHF. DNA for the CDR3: TGTGCCAGCAGCGTAGCGGGACAGAATTCACCCCTCCACTTT.

CDR3 DNA: TGTGCCAGCAGTTTTTGGGCTGAGAGGGAAGATACGCAGTATTTT. Residues: CASSFWAEREDTQYF. The gene calls are TRBV12-3 or TRBV12-4 and TRBJ2-3, with a weak D call TRBD2 (5 bases). V lost 3 bases, J lost 5 bases, and 15 bases lay in between. The CDR3 consists of 15 residues.

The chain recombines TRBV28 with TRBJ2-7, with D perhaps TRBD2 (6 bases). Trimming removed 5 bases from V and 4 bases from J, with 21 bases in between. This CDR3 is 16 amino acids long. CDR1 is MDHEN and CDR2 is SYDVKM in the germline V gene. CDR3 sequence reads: CASSQGRSLRSYEQYF. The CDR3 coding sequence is TGTGCCAGCAGTCAAGGGAGGTCTTTGAGATCTTACGAGCAGTACTTC. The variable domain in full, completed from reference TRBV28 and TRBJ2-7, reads DVKVTQSSRYLVKRTGEKVFLECVQDMDHENMFWYRQDPGLGLRLIYFSYDVKMKEKGDIPEGYSVSREKKERFSLILESASTNQTSMYLCASSQGRSLRSYEQYFGPGTRLTVT.